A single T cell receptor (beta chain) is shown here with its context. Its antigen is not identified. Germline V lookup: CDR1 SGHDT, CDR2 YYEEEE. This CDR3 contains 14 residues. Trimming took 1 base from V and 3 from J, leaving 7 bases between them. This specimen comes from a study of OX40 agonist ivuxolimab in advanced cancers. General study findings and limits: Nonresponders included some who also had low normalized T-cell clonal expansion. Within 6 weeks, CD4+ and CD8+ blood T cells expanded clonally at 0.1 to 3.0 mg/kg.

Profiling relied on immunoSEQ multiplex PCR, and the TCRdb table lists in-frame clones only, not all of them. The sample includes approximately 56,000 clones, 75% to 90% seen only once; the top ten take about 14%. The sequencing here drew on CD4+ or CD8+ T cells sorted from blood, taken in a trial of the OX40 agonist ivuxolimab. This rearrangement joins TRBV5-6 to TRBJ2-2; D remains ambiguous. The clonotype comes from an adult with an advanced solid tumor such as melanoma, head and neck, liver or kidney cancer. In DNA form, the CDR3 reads TGTGCCAGCAGCTTGTGGTGGGACACCGGGGAGCTGTTTTTT. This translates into CASSLWWDTGELFF.